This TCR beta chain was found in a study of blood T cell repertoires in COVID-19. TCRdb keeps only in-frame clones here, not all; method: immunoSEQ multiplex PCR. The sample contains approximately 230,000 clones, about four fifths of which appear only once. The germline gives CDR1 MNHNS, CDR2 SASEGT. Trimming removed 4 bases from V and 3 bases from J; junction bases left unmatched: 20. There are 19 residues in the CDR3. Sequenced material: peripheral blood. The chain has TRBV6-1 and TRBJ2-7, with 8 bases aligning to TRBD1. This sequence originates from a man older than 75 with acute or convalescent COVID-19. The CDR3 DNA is TGTGCCAGCAGTGTAAGTTCCCCGAATATTGGACAGGGAAACTACGAGCAGTACTTC. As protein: CASSVSSPNIGQGNYEQYF.